This is a list of T cell receptor beta chains from one sample in a study of low-dose radiotherapy and immunotherapy resistance in tumors. TCRdb reprocessed the reads via MiXCR and lists one record per CDR3 protein. Found here are 60,000 or so distinct CDR3 sequences, more than 20% of them singletons; the top ten hold less than 8%. Specimen: PBMCs, collected before treatment. All receptors come from a male donor with rectosigmoid adenocarcinoma. The CDR3 runs from the conserved cysteine through the conserved F or W. Fields, in order: J gene, V gene, clone size, D gene, CDR3 DNA, CDR3 protein. D genes are given only for firm matches. For some rows the clone size is stated as once, few or many, or as a class when expanded; others skip it.

TRBJ1-5	TRBV28	few	NA	TGTGCCAGCAGTTTGGTCAACAATCAGCCCCAGCATTTT	CASSLVNNQPQHF
TRBJ1-5	TRBV7-9	many	NA	TGTGCCAGCAGCTTGGCAGATCAGCCCCAGCATTTT	CASSLADQPQHF
TRBJ1-6	TRBV4-1	NA	TRBD1	TGCGCCAGCACAACCGGGACAGCGTATAATTCACCCCTCCACTTT	CASTTGTAYNSPLHF
TRBJ2-1	TRBV12-3/TRBV12-4	many	NA	TGTGCCAGCAGTTTGTCGTCTGAGCAGTTCTTC	CASSLSSEQFF
TRBJ2-7	TRBV6-2/TRBV6-3	many	TRBD2	TGTGCCAGCAGCTGGATAGCGGGGTCCTACGAGCAGTACTTC	CASSWIAGSYEQYF
TRBJ1-2	TRBV9	many	NA	TGTGCCAGCAGCGTAGCTGGAAGGGAGAACTATGGCTACACCTTC	CASSVAGRENYGYTF
TRBJ1-5	TRBV12-3/TRBV12-4	many	NA	TGTGCCAGCAGTTTCCGGAATCAGCCCCAGCATTTT	CASSFRNQPQHF
TRBJ1-1	TRBV6-2/TRBV6-3	many	NA	TGTGCCAGCAGTTTTAATTGGGCTGAAGCTTTCTTT	CASSFNWAEAFF
TRBJ2-2	TRBV5-4	NA	TRBD2	TGTGCCAGCAGGGCTAGCGGGAGGTACTCGAACACCGGGGAGCTGTTTTTT	CASRASGRYSNTGELFF
TRBJ1-1	TRBV28	few	TRBD1	TGTGCCAGCAGTCCGGCAACAGGGGGAGGAATGAACACTGAAGCTTTCTTT	CASSPATGGGMNTEAFF
TRBJ1-5	TRBV5-6	NA	NA	TGTGCCAGCAGCCGAGACGGGTACAATCAGCCCCAGCATTTT	CASSRDGYNQPQHF